Below, 23 T cell receptor beta chains from the same sample are listed, as sequenced in a study of regulatory T cells in long-lasting Graves disease. The time point: newly diagnosed GD, antithyroid drugs for less than 3 months. After RNA was extracted from PBMCs, the TCR library was made from it. To make TCR beta libraries, researchers used iRepertoire HTBI primers and Arm-PCR of CDR3 regions. Each CDR3 protein gets one entry after TCRdb re-called the multiplex PCR reads with MiXCR. This table has roughly 500,000 distinct CDR3 sequences, roughly 15% appearing once. These data are also associated with another study on T cells in Graves' hyperthyroidism and ophthalmopathy.

Material: peripheral blood mononuclear cells (PBMCs), obtained at new diagnosis, from a patient treated with antithyroid drugs. The source is a woman in her fifties or sixties with Graves disease.

The V call is TRBV19, the J call TRBJ1-1; no definite D call. The ends were cut back, 3 bases at V and 4 bases at J, with 15 bases in the middle. This CDR3 is 15 amino acids long. Looked up from germline, CDR1 is LNHDA and CDR2 is SQIVND (reference sequence). CDR3 amino acids: CASSISPSVATEAFF. The CDR3 nucleotides read TGTGCCAGTAGTATTTCGCCGTCAGTTGCCACTGAAGCTTTCTTT.

The J gene is TRBJ2-7, the V gene TRBV7-3; 9 bases map to TRBD2. This CDR3 is built from 15 residues. Trimming at V came to 3 bases and at J to 0 bases, leaving 3 bases not matched to a gene. From germline, CDR1 is SGHTA and CDR2 FQGTGA. CDR3 coding DNA: TGTGCCAGCAGCTTGCGGGGGGGAAACTCCTACGAGCAGTACTTC. It encodes CASSLRGGNSYEQYF.

This clonotype was seen more than once but under ten times. The rearrangement links TRBV5-1 to TRBJ2-3, with 7 nucleotides matching TRBD2. This CDR3 is built from 16 residues. Germline V gene sequence: CDR1 SGHRS, CDR2 YFSETQ. Germline trimming cut 2 bases from V and 6 bases from J; bases unmatched to any gene: 12. CDR3 amino acids: CASSLSSLGSGDTQYF. DNA of the CDR3: TGCGCCAGCAGCTTATCTAGCCTCGGTAGCGGGGATACGCAGTATTTT. Full variable domain (rest looked up from reference TRBV5-1 and TRBJ2-3): KAGVTQTPRYLIKTRGQQVTLSCSPISGHRSVSWYQQTPGQGLQFLFEYFSETQRNKGNFPGRFSGRQFSNSRSEMNVSTLELGDSALYLCASSLSSLGSGDTQYFGPGTRLTVL.

At least ten counts were recorded for this clonotype. The CDR3: CASSIYGRGAEAFF. The CDR3, as DNA: TGTGCCAGCAGCATCTACGGAAGAGGGGCTGAAGCTTTCTTT. The V and J genes are TRBV28 and TRBJ1-1; a weak D match, TRBD1 (5 bases). With 6 bases removed from V and 6 bases from J, the gap between germline ends came to 17 bases. Germline CDR1 reads MDHEN; CDR2 reads SYDVKM. The CDR3 sequence is 14 residues long.

The rearrangement uses TRBV27 and TRBJ2-3; TRBD2 matches at 14 bases. The CDR3 covers 18 residues. Germline CDR1 and CDR2: MNHEY and SMNVEV (reference sequence). V lost 1 base to trimming and J lost 2 bases; unmatched junction nucleotides: 5. The CDR3 spells CASSLLGTSGSLTDTQYF. The CDR3 DNA reads TGTGCCAGCAGTTTATTGGGGACTAGCGGGAGCCTCACAGATACGCAGTATTTT.

Ten or more counts support this clonotype. V usage is TRBV6-5 and J usage is TRBJ2-5, with 8 bases aligning to TRBD2. The CDR3 covers 16 residues. In germline, CDR1 is MNHEY, CDR2 SVGAGI. J gave up 4 bases and V 2 bases, and 9 bases lay outside the gene matches. As DNA, the CDR3 is TGTGCCAGCAGTTACAATAGCGGGAATTGGCGAGAGACCCAGTACTTC. Translated: CASSYNSGNWRETQYF.

The sample holds many counts of this clonotype. The chain combines TRBV12-3 or TRBV12-4 with TRBJ1-1; weak D call: TRBD1 (6 bases). The CDR3 runs 12 residues. With 3 bases removed from V and 9 bases from J, the gap between germline ends came to 11 bases. CDR3 DNA sequence: TGTGCCAGCAGTTTTCGACAGGCTAAAGCTTTCTTT. Translated: CASSFRQAKAFF.

This clonotype was counted only a few times. The V call is TRBV9, the J call TRBJ1-5; 7 positions match TRBD1. CDR1 and CDR2 from the germline V gene are SGDLS and YYNGEE. The CDR3 covers 14 residues. With V trimmed by 3 bases and J by 5 bases, 5 bases remained unmatched. CDR3 coding DNA: TGTGCCAGCAGCGAAACAGGGGTCCATCAGCCCCAGCATTTT. This codes for CASSETGVHQPQHF.

This clonotype was seen ten or more times. The rearrangement joins TRBV5-1 to TRBJ1-4, with 8 bases matching TRBD1. Germline V gives CDR1 SGHRS, CDR2 YFSETQ. The CDR3 spans 14 residues. V lost 4 bases to trimming and J lost 5 bases; unmatched junction nucleotides: 4. CDR3 loop: CASSQDRENEKLFF. CDR3 nucleotides: TGCGCCAGCAGCCAGGACAGGGAGAATGAAAAACTGTTTTTT. Together with reference TRBV5-1 and TRBJ1-4, the CDR3 gives the full variable domain: KAGVTQTPRYLIKTRGQQVTLSCSPISGHRSVSWYQQTPGQGLQFLFEYFSETQRNKGNFPGRFSGRQFSNSRSEMNVSTLELGDSALYLCASSQDRENEKLFFGSGTQLSVL.

The rearrangement links TRBV27 to TRBJ2-1, with 12 bases matching TRBD2. The CDR3 is 15 amino acids. J gave up 4 bases and V 7 bases, and 5 bases lay outside the gene matches. CDR1 and CDR2 (germline): MNHEY, SMNVEV (reference sequence). The DNA for the CDR3 is TGTGCCAGCACCCGGACTAGCGGGACTTACAATGAGCAGTTCTTC. This encodes CASTRTSGTYNEQFF.

This clonotype was observed once. The chain uses TRBV27 and TRBJ2-2; 11 bases match TRBD2. Trimming at V came to 5 bases and at J to 6 bases, leaving 8 bases not matched to a gene. This CDR3 region has 16 residues. Germline lookup yields CDR1 MNHEY and CDR2 SMNVEV (reference sequence). In nucleotides, the CDR3 is TGTGCCAGCAGTAGGGGGACTAGCGGACACCCCGGGGAGCTGTTTTTT. It specifies CASSRGTSGHPGELFF.

The chain recombines TRBV20-1 with TRBJ2-3; 8 bases fit TRBD2. This CDR3 comprises 13 residues. The germline V gene has CDR1 DFQATT and CDR2 SNEGSKA (reference sequence). After removal of 4 bases from V and 6 bases from J, the junction contained 6 bases not matched to a gene. CDR3 coding DNA: TGCAGTGCTACGGCGGGAGGCCGGGATACGCAGTATTTT. Protein product: CSATAGGRDTQYF.

This clonotype was detected only a few times. The J gene is TRBJ1-3, the V gene TRBV18, with 8 nucleotides matching TRBD1. V dropped 5 bases and J dropped 0; count of bases not matched to a gene: 6. Germline-derived CDR1 and CDR2 are KGHSH and LQKENI. The length of the CDR3 is 16 residues. CDR3 in DNA: TGTGCCAGCTCATCAGCACAGGGGGTCTCTGGAAACACCATATATTTT. This codes for CASSSAQGVSGNTIYF. The whole variable domain, remainder taken from reference TRBV18 and TRBJ1-3, is NAGVMQNPRHLVRRRGQEARLRCSPMKGHSHVYWYRQLPEEGLKFMVYLQKENIIDESGMPKERFSAEFPKEGPSILRIQQVVRGDSAAYFCASSSAQGVSGNTIYFGEGSWLTVV.

This clonotype was picked up many times. The chain recombines TRBV5-1 with TRBJ1-2, with D maybe TRBD1 (6 bases). Germline-derived CDR1 and CDR2 are SGHRS and YFSETQ. The V end was cut by 5 bases, the J end by 1 base, with 9 bases between. CDR3 length equals 13 residues. As DNA, the CDR3 is TGCGCCAGCAGTCAGGACAGTAACTATGGCTACACCTTC. Its translation: CASSQDSNYGYTF.

The V gene is TRBV19, the J gene TRBJ1-5; 8 bases are a match to TRBD1. The length of the CDR3 is 15 residues. Germline V gene data show CDR1 as LNHDA and CDR2 as SQIVND (reference sequence). The V and J ends lost 3 bases and 2 bases, in that order; junction bases with no gene match: 3. CDR3: CASSIMDRGNQPQHF. DNA of the CDR3: TGTGCCAGTAGTATCATGGACAGGGGCAATCAGCCCCAGCATTTT.

The chain employs TRBV6-9 and TRBJ2-2, with TRBD2 as a possible D gene (5 bases). Germline loops: CDR1 MNHGY, CDR2 SVAAGI. The V end was cut by 3 bases, the J end by 0 bases, with 11 bases between. This CDR3 has 16 residues. CDR3 sequence (DNA): TGTGCCAGCAGTTACCGAGAAGCGGCGAACACCGGGGAGCTGTTTTTT. Amino acid sequence: CASSYREAANTGELFF.

This clonotype showed up many times. V usage is TRBV6-1 and J usage is TRBJ2-1; D uncertain. The CDR3 sequence is 14 residues long. CDR1 is MNHNS, CDR2 SASEGT, per germline. V was clipped by 8 bases and J by 0 bases, with 11 bases between them. In nucleotides, the CDR3 is TGTGCCAGCTCACCTAGGAGCTCCTACAATGAGCAGTTCTTC. As protein: CASSPRSSYNEQFF.

The rearrangement links TRBV7-8 to TRBJ2-4; TRBD1 matches at 12 bases. The CDR3 extends over 20 amino acids. Germline CDR1 reads SGHVS; CDR2 reads FQNEAQ. After removal of 5 bases from V and 0 bases from J, the junction contained 14 bases not matched to a gene. CDR3 bases: TGTGCCAGCAGCGTCTATCCCCCGGGACAGGGGGCGATAGCCAAAAACATTCAGTACTTC. It codes for CASSVYPPGQGAIAKNIQYF.

This clonotype was recorded at least ten times. The chain couples TRBV28 to TRBJ1-4, with TRBD1 as a possible D gene (5 bases). The CDR3 runs to 16 residues. Trimming took off 9 bases at V and 10 bases at J, with 27 bases between the two ends. Germline values: CDR1 MDHEN, CDR2 SYDVKM. Written as DNA, the CDR3 is TGTGCCAGACACTTCGTGAATAGGGGTCGGTGCGTAAAACTGTTTTTT. It is translated as CARHFVNRGRCVKLFF.

The rearrangement links TRBV5-1 to TRBJ2-2; a weak D match, TRBD1 (7 bases). The CDR3 is 16 amino acids. V shed 0 bases and J shed 6 bases, with 15 bases lying between them. Germline CDR1 SGHRS, CDR2 YFSETQ. DNA of the CDR3: TGCGCCAGCAGCTTGGGCAGGGGGGCACTATCCGGGGAGCTGTTTTTT. The encoded protein is CASSLGRGALSGELFF. The whole variable domain, remainder taken from reference TRBV5-1 and TRBJ2-2, is KAGVTQTPRYLIKTRGQQVTLSCSPISGHRSVSWYQQTPGQGLQFLFEYFSETQRNKGNFPGRFSGRQFSNSRSEMNVSTLELGDSALYLCASSLGRGALSGELFFGEGSRLTVL.

In its sample, this clonotype was seen many times. The V gene is TRBV4-1, the J gene TRBJ2-1; unclear D gene. Germline CDR1 and CDR2: MGHRA and YSYEKL. Trimming removed 0 bases from V and 7 bases from J, with 4 bases in between. The CDR3 length is 12 residues. CDR3 sequence (DNA): TGCGCCAGCAGCCAAGATCGAAATGAGCAGTTCTTC. This codes for CASSQDRNEQFF.

This clonotype was recorded a few times. The gene calls are TRBV7-8 and TRBJ1-2, with no clear D. The CDR3 extends over 14 amino acids. V was trimmed by 1 base and J by 6 bases, leaving 12 bases between them. The germline V gene encodes CDR1 SGHVS and CDR2 FQNEAQ. CDR3 amino acids: CASSLVGQADGYTF. CDR3 nucleotide sequence: TGTGCCAGCAGCTTAGTAGGGCAGGCCGATGGCTACACCTTC.

This chain connects TRBV12-3 or TRBV12-4 to TRBJ2-7, with D maybe TRBD2 (5 bases). The CDR3 extends over 16 amino acids. Trimming took off 6 bases at V and 0 bases at J, with 18 bases between the two ends. The CDR3 DNA sequence: TGTGCCAGCAGCCAAAGAATAGCGACTCCCTCCTACGAGCAGTACTTC. Translating gives CASSQRIATPSYEQYF.